Below, 21 T cell receptor beta chains from the same sample are listed, as sequenced in a study of OX40 agonist ivuxolimab in advanced cancers. TCRdb's copy holds only in-frame clones and misses some; the assay was immunoSEQ multiplex PCR. The table has nearly 70,000 clones, about nine tenths seen once. Sequencing used CD4+ or CD8+ T cells sorted from blood, obtained in a trial of the OX40 agonist ivuxolimab. The receptors shown here come from an adult with an advanced solid tumor such as melanoma, head and neck, liver or kidney cancer.

The rearrangement uses TRBV11-1 and TRBJ2-3; 8 nucleotides agree with TRBD2. The ends lost 5 bases at V and 2 bases at J; junction bases unmatched: 6. Per germline, CDR1 SGHAT and CDR2 FQDESV (reference sequence). The CDR3 length is 15 residues. The DNA for the CDR3 is TGTGCCAGCAGCGCCCTGCGGGGGGCCACAGATACGCAGTATTTT. The encoded protein is CASSALRGATDTQYF. Full variable domain (missing parts from reference TRBV11-1 and TRBJ2-3): EAEVAQSPRYKITEKSQAVAFWCDPISGHATLYWYRQILGQGPELLVQFQDESVVDDSQLPKDRFSAERLKGVDSTLKIQPAELGDSAMYLCASSALRGATDTQYFGPGTRLTVL.

The rearrangement links TRBV28 to TRBJ1-1; D call uncertain. Trimming removed 1 base from V and 3 bases from J, with 6 bases in between. This CDR3 is 13 amino acids long. Germline V gene data show CDR1 as MDHEN and CDR2 as SYDVKM. DNA for the CDR3: TGTGCCAGCAGTTTATTGCAGGACACTGAAGCTTTCTTT. Protein: CASSLLQDTEAFF. The entire variable domain, with the rest obtained from reference TRBV28 and TRBJ1-1, is as follows: DVKVTQSSRYLVKRTGEKVFLECVQDMDHENMFWYRQDPGLGLRLIYFSYDVKMKEKGDIPEGYSVSREKKERFSLILESASTNQTSMYLCASSLLQDTEAFFGQGTRLTVV.

This clone was observed a few times. The chain employs TRBV5-1 and TRBJ1-2; the D is unclear. The CDR3 is made up of 12 amino acids. V dropped 0 bases and J dropped 8 bases, with 8 bases sitting between them. The germline gives CDR1 SGHRS, CDR2 YFSETQ. CDR3 nucleotides: TGCGCCAGCAGCTTGGAGCCCGAAGGCTACACCTTC. Protein product: CASSLEPEGYTF.

This chain connects TRBV7-6 to TRBJ1-5; D gene unclear. The CDR3 is 14 residues long. V dropped 5 bases and J dropped 2 bases, with 10 bases sitting between them. Germline V CDR1 and CDR2: SGHVS, FNYEAQ. The CDR3 DNA is TGTGCCAGCAGCCCTGACACTGGCAATCAGCCCCAGCATTTT. It yields the protein CASSPDTGNQPQHF. Full variable domain (remainder filled in from reference TRBV7-6 and TRBJ1-5): GAGVSQSPRYKVTKRGQDVALRCDPISGHVSLYWYRQALGQGPEFLTYFNYEAQQDKSGLPNDRFSAERPEGSISTLTIQRTEQRDSAMYRCASSPDTGNQPQHFGDGTRLSIL.

V and J are TRBV11-2 and TRBJ1-1; no clear D. Germline assignment: CDR1 SGHAT and CDR2 FQNNGV. V dropped 4 bases and J dropped 2 bases, with 11 bases sitting between them. The CDR3 is 14 amino acids. CDR3 region: CASSSLRGNTEAFF. The CDR3 DNA reads as TGTGCCAGCAGCTCCCTCCGTGGAAACACTGAAGCTTTCTTT.

The J gene is TRBJ1-5, the V gene TRBV27; D is undetermined. The V gene's germline CDR1 is MNHEY and CDR2 SMNVEV (reference sequence). CDR3 length: 12 amino acids. Trimming stripped 4 bases from V and 4 bases from J, with 5 bases between. CDR3 amino acids: CASSSANQPQHF. As DNA, the CDR3 is TGTGCCAGCAGTTCCGCAAATCAGCCCCAGCATTTT.

This clone occurred once. The J gene is TRBJ2-5, the V gene TRBV5-1; 9 nucleotides align to TRBD1. V dropped 3 bases and J dropped 4; count of bases not matched to a gene: 10. The CDR3 is 16 residues long. Looked up from germline, CDR1 is SGHRS and CDR2 is YFSETQ. This CDR3 is CASSSTGTGSGETQYF. CDR3 coding DNA: TGCGCCAGCAGCTCAACCGGGACAGGGTCGGGAGAGACCCAGTACTTC.

The V gene is TRBV19, the J gene TRBJ1-2; a possible D gene is TRBD1 (5 bases). The CDR3 runs to 14 residues. CDR1 and CDR2 (germline): LNHDA, SQIVND (reference sequence). The V end was cut by 2 bases, the J end by 1 base, with 8 bases between. The chain's CDR3 is CASSITGVNYGYTF. CDR3 nucleotide sequence: TGTGCCAGTAGTATAACAGGAGTTAACTATGGCTACACCTTC. Supplemented by reference TRBV19 and TRBJ1-2, the full variable domain reads DGGITQSPKYLFRKEGQNVTLSCEQNLNHDAMYWYRQDPGQGLRLIYYSQIVNDFQKGDIAEGYSVSREKKESFPLTVTSAQKNPTAFYLCASSITGVNYGYTFGSGTRLTVV.

This clone was found once. The rearrangement uses TRBV5-4 and TRBJ2-1; the match to TRBD1 covers 10 bases. The germline gives CDR1 SGHNT, CDR2 YYREEE (reference sequence). V was pared by 3 bases and J by 2 bases, with 5 bases of the junction left unmatched. This CDR3 is 16 amino acids long. In DNA form, the CDR3 reads TGTGCCAGCAGCTCCGGACAGGGGGTGGCCTACAATGAGCAGTTCTTC. The encoded protein is CASSSGQGVAYNEQFF.

The chain recombines TRBV28 with TRBJ2-7; the D is unclear. Germline V gene data show CDR1 as MDHEN and CDR2 as SYDVKM. This CDR3 is 12 amino acids long. Trimming stripped 4 bases from V and 9 bases from J, with 13 bases between. This CDR3 is CASSSTGLRQYF. The CDR3 coding sequence is TGTGCCAGCAGTTCGACCGGCCTCAGGCAGTACTTC.

This clone has a handful of counts. This chain links TRBV19 with TRBJ1-5; the D gene is possibly TRBD1 (5 bases). V gave up 5 bases and J gave up 6 bases, with 17 bases separating them. The CDR3 runs to 15 residues. Germline loops: CDR1 LNHDA, CDR2 SQIVND (reference sequence). CDR3 amino acids: CASSVQESGSQPQHF. As DNA, the CDR3 is TGTGCCAGTAGTGTACAGGAGTCCGGTAGTCAGCCCCAGCATTTT.

This clone appeared a single time. The chain is built from TRBV7-9 and TRBJ1-3; possibly TRBD1 for D (5 bases). The germline gives CDR1 SEHNR, CDR2 FQNEAQ (reference sequence). V was shortened by 5 bases and J by 4 bases, with 27 bases between the two germline ends. The CDR3 loop spans 19 amino acids. The CDR3 here is CASSPWGITGPTTGNTIYF. CDR3 bases: TGTGCCAGCAGCCCTTGGGGGATAACGGGTCCCACTACAGGAAACACCATATATTTT.

The gene calls are TRBV7-2 and TRBJ2-3, with 11 bases that match TRBD2. J gave up 3 bases and V 4 bases, and 6 bases lay outside the gene matches. CDR1 SGHTA and CDR2 FQGNSA come from the germline V gene. This CDR3 spans 16 amino acids. CDR3 protein: CASSSRTSGWTDTQYF. Written as DNA, the CDR3 is TGTGCCAGCAGCTCGAGGACTAGCGGGTGGACAGATACGCAGTATTTT.

The chain couples TRBV5-1 to TRBJ1-5; 7 positions match TRBD1. Germline V gives CDR1 SGHRS, CDR2 YFSETQ. V lost 0 bases, J lost 5 bases, and 5 bases stayed unmatched. CDR3 length: 15 residues. CDR3 region: CASSLGAGGYQPQHF. CDR3 coding DNA: TGCGCCAGCAGCTTGGGGGCAGGGGGTTATCAGCCCCAGCATTTT.

This chain links TRBV7-6 with TRBJ2-3; D possibly matches TRBD1 or TRBD2 (5 bases each). The V gene lost 5 bases and the J gene lost 6 bases, with 15 bases spanning the gap. The CDR3 totals 14 residues. The germline CDR1 and CDR2 sequences are SGHVS and FNYEAQ. The CDR3 spells CASSKGTPPDTQYF. The CDR3 DNA reads as TGTGCCAGCAGCAAGGGGACCCCGCCTGATACGCAGTATTTT.

The V and J genes are TRBV5-1 and TRBJ1-1, with a weak D call TRBD1 (5 bases). Looked up from germline, CDR1 is SGHRS and CDR2 is YFSETQ. The CDR3 length is 14 residues. V lost 3 bases and J 2 bases, leaving 11 bases between the germline ends. CDR3 bases: TGCGCCAGCAGCTGGGGGAGTTCCAACACTGAAGCTTTCTTT. Translating gives CASSWGSSNTEAFF.

A single count supports this clone. The chain has TRBV5-6 and TRBJ1-5; 7 nucleotides agree with TRBD1. V trimming: 1 base; J trimming: 4 bases; junction bases outside the gene matches: 14. Germline V gives CDR1 SGHDT, CDR2 YYEEEE. The CDR3 consists of 18 residues. The CDR3 loop is CASSLTRLASQGNQPQHF. For the CDR3, the DNA is TGTGCCAGCAGCTTGACTCGGTTGGCCTCACAGGGGAATCAGCCCCAGCATTTT.

This chain joins TRBV18 and TRBJ1-1; 9 bases agree with TRBD1. CDR1 is KGHSH and CDR2 is LQKENI in the germline V gene. Trimming cost V 1 base and J 0 bases; bases outside gene matches: 9. CDR3 length: 18 amino acids. The DNA for the CDR3 is TGTGCCAGCTCACCACTCGTTATGGGACAGGGATTGAACACTGAAGCTTTCTTT. Translated, it gives CASSPLVMGQGLNTEAFF.

This chain links TRBV9 with TRBJ1-2; 8 bases are shared with TRBD1. Germline CDR1 SGDLS, CDR2 YYNGEE. The CDR3 extends over 13 amino acids. Losses at the gene ends were 4 bases for V and 7 bases for J; bases not matched to a gene: 6. CDR3 residues: CASSPGDRTGYTF. CDR3 sequence (DNA): TGTGCCAGCAGCCCCGGGGACAGGACTGGCTACACCTTC.

V gene TRBV2 combines with J gene TRBJ2-5; 12 nucleotides line up with TRBD2. CDR1 and CDR2 from the germline V gene are SNHLY and FYNNEI. CDR3 length: 16 amino acids. V lost 7 bases and J lost 4; bases outside the gene matches: 10. This CDR3 reads CASILGLAGRGETQYF. The CDR3 DNA reads TGTGCCAGCATATTAGGACTAGCGGGGCGGGGAGAGACCCAGTACTTC. Complete variable domain (other parts from reference TRBV2 and TRBJ2-5): EPEVTQTPSHQVTQMGQEVILRCVPISNHLYFYWYRQILGQKVEFLVSFYNNEISEKSEIFDDQFSVERPDGSNFTLKIRSTKLEDSAMYFCASILGLAGRGETQYFGPGTRLLVL.

This clone was recorded once. The rearrangement links TRBV19 to TRBJ1-4; weak D call: TRBD1 (5 bases). The ends were cut back, 5 bases at V and 7 bases at J, with 11 bases in the middle. This CDR3 contains 13 residues. Germline values: CDR1 LNHDA, CDR2 SQIVND (reference sequence). The CDR3: CASSQGVGEKLFF. The CDR3 DNA reads as TGTGCCAGTAGTCAGGGAGTGGGTGAAAAACTGTTTTTT.